This TCR beta chain originates from a study of blood T cell repertoires in COVID-19. Background on the study: Acute and convalescent COVID-19 specimens originated in the United States, Italy and Spain. T cells, B-cell-depleted T cells, or PBMCs supplied cDNA or gDNA.

The method was immunoSEQ multiplex PCR; TCRdb's version includes in-frame clones alone and lacks a portion of them. The repertoire includes roughly 150,000 clones, around 87% of them detected once, and roughly 15% sits in the top ten. With V trimmed by 9 bases and J by 4 bases, 3 bases remained unmatched. This CDR3 contains 13 residues. Germline V gives CDR1 LNHDA, CDR2 SQIVND (reference sequence). The chain has TRBV19 and TRBJ1-5; 10 nucleotides line up with TRBD1. The sequenced material came from peripheral blood. The sequence was collected from a woman aged 40 to 50 with acute or convalescent COVID-19. CDR3 sequence (DNA): TGTGCCAGCGAGGGACAGGGGAATCAGCCCCAGCATTTT. Its translation: CASEGQGNQPQHF. Complete variable domain (other parts from reference TRBV19 and TRBJ1-5): DGGITQSPKYLFRKEGQNVTLSCEQNLNHDAMYWYRQDPGQGLRLIYYSQIVNDFQKGDIAEGYSVSREKKESFPLTVTSAQKNPTAFYLCASEGQGNQPQHFGDGTRLSIL.